This T cell receptor (beta chain) is from a study of long-term antiretroviral therapy in people with HIV. The CDR3 covers 14 residues. V was pared by 5 bases and J by 0 bases, with 9 bases between. Germline CDR1 and CDR2: LNHDA and SQIVND (reference sequence). As regards this clone: Antigen: not known.

Researchers ran immunoSEQ v3.0 at survey level. Assay: immunoSEQ multiplex PCR; the TCRdb copy retains only in-frame clones and omits some. The repertoire holds approximately 25,000 clones, with roughly 88% as singletons. Study-wide results and limits: An increase in diversity followed ART, yet levels stayed below transplant donor controls.

This clonotype originated in a man aged 50-59 years with HIV. The sample here was unsorted PBMCs, taken 3 years after starting antiretroviral therapy. The rearrangement uses TRBV19 and TRBJ2-3; no definite D call. CDR3 protein: CASSATSSTDTQYF. The CDR3 DNA sequence: TGTGCCAGTAGTGCGACCTCCAGCACAGATACGCAGTATTTT. Looking up the rest from reference TRBV19 and TRBJ2-3 gives the full variable domain: DGGITQSPKYLFRKEGQNVTLSCEQNLNHDAMYWYRQDPGQGLRLIYYSQIVNDFQKGDIAEGYSVSREKKESFPLTVTSAQKNPTAFYLCASSATSSTDTQYFGPGTRLTVL.